This T cell receptor beta chain derives from a study of vaccination and CD4 T cells after COVID-19. As for the study in general: Ranging from 14 to 241, the interval between dose two and post-vaccine sampling had a median of approximately 77 days. Researchers treated cells with overlapping spike peptides taken from SARS-CoV-2, HCoV-NL63, HCoV-OC43 and HCoV-229E.

The Oncomine TCR Beta short-read assay was applied to DNA of cultured CD4+ T cells. The genomic DNA was obtained from cultured CD4+ T cells by extraction with the QIAamp micro DNA kit. TCRdb re-called the PCR reads with MiXCR, one entry per CDR3 protein. The table records 15,000 to 20,000 distinct CDR3 sequences, over 55% of them present only once. The treatment denotes: roughly 10-day PBMC culture with coronavirus spike peptide pools or control peptides (ViraFEST assay). Per well, more than 1.5 million PBMCs were cultured in the presence of around 9.1 IU/ml IL-2 and roughly 10 ug/ml peptide pools. To note about this clonotype: Its antigen is not identified.

CDR1 KGHDR and CDR2 SFDVKD come from the germline V gene. The V gene end was trimmed by 2 bases and the J gene end by 8 bases; junction bases not matched to a gene: 9. This CDR3 is 15 amino acids long. This TCR was sampled from a human donor who had recovered from COVID-19. V is TRBV24-1 and J is TRBJ2-3; 7 nucleotides line up with TRBD2. This specimen was CD4+ T cells from blood, cultured in vitro, taken after SARS-CoV-2 vaccination. In nucleotides, the CDR3 is TGTGCCACCAGTGATTCCCGGACTAGTGTAGTTACGCAGTATTTT. Its protein product is CATSDSRTSVVTQYF.